Listed here are 5 T cell receptor beta chains from one sample, sequenced in a study of blood T cells in healthy people across ages. A J-beta primer mix and a sample-barcoded 5' primer were used in a second PCR of about 7 to 12 cycles. TCRdb re-called the 5' RACE reads through MiXCR, storing one row per CDR3 protein. The sample includes hundreds of thousands of distinct CDR3 sequences, 56% of them seen just once. Sequences were obtained from blood. Receptors were obtained from a man aged 40-50 years in good health.

This clonotype has more than one count but fewer than ten. In DNA, the CDR3 is TGCGCCAGCAGCTTGGAATCAGCCTCAACAGATACGCAGTATTTT. It codes for CASSLESASTDTQYF. The chain employs TRBV5-1 and TRBJ2-3; D gene ambiguous. Germline CDR1 and CDR2: SGHRS and YFSETQ. CDR3 size: 15 residues. V lost 0 bases and J lost 3, with 11 bases in between.

In its sample, this clonotype was seen once. The junction departs from the called germline gene at one end, perhaps through a read error. The chain employs TRBV4-2 and TRBJ2-5; D is unclear. The CDR3 is made up of 13 amino acids. Germline V lookup: CDR1 LGHNA, CDR2 YNFKEQ. CDR3 sequence (DNA): TGTGCCGGCAGCCAAGTGGGGTCGGAGACCCAGTACTTC. Amino acids: CAGSQVGSETQYF.

The chain links TRBV6-1 to TRBJ2-3, with D possibly matching TRBD1 (6 bases). This CDR3 comprises 17 residues. V was trimmed by 3 bases and J by 5 bases, leaving 21 bases between them. CDR1 and CDR2 (germline): MNHNS, SASEGT. CDR3 region: CASSDGGGEPHRDTQYF. For the CDR3, the DNA is TGTGCCAGCAGTGACGGTGGGGGCGAACCACACCGAGATACGCAGTATTTT.

The rearrangement joins TRBV7-2 to TRBJ2-7, with D hard to call. The CDR3 length is 15 residues. In germline, CDR1 is SGHTA, CDR2 FQGNSA. The V end was cut by 3 bases, the J end by 1 base, with 13 bases between. CDR3 residues: CASSLSLTKSYEQYF. In DNA form, the CDR3 reads TGTGCCAGCAGCTTGTCTCTGACAAAGTCCTACGAGCAGTACTTC.

The chain has TRBV10-3 and TRBJ2-5, with D perhaps TRBD2 (5 bases). CDR3 length: 13 residues. In germline, CDR1 is ENHRY, CDR2 SYGVKD. V dropped 2 bases and J dropped 3 bases, with 7 bases sitting between them. The CDR3 DNA follows: TGTGCCATCAGTGAGCTAGCAAAAGAGACCCAGTACTTC. Protein sequence: CAISELAKETQYF.